This is a list of T cell receptor beta chains from one sample in a study of CD8 T cells in Susac syndrome. TCRdb independently ran MiXCR on the immunoSEQ multiplex PCR reads; one entry per CDR3 protein. The top ten hold approximately 0.075% of the sample, which has about 160,000 distinct CDR3 sequences, around 90% seen once. Input material: CD4+ T cells from PBMCs. The receptor source for this set is a human donor in good health. Each CDR3 is given with its conserved first and last residue. Each record gives: CDR3 DNA, CDR3 protein, D gene, V gene, clone size, J gene. A D gene is named only where the DNA matches it firmly. Clone size is given for some rows only: seen once, a few or many times, or a class if the clone is expanded.

DNA: TGCAGCCCCAGTCGGGAGACCCAGTACTTC
CDR3: CSPSRETQYF
D: NA
V: TRBV20-1
size: NA
J: TRBJ2-5

DNA: TGTGCCAGCTCATCCAGGGACGGCGATCAGCCCCAGCATTTT
CDR3: CASSSRDGDQPQHF
D: NA
V: TRBV18
size: NA
J: TRBJ1-5

DNA: TGCAGTGCTAGGGGACTAGCGGGTAGGACAGATACGCAGTATTTT
CDR3: CSARGLAGRTDTQYF
D: TRBD2
V: TRBV20-1
size: NA
J: TRBJ2-3

DNA: TGTGCCAGCTCACCCGCGAACACCGGGGAGCTGTTTTTT
CDR3: CASSPANTGELFF
D: NA
V: TRBV18
size: NA
J: TRBJ2-2

DNA: TGTGCCAGCAGTCGGAGACAGGGGGTCGTCGCTGAAGCTTTCTTT
CDR3: CASSRRQGVVAEAFF
D: TRBD1
V: TRBV2
size: NA
J: TRBJ1-1

DNA: TGTGCCAGCAGCCCCTCTAGCGGGGCAGGTGGGGAGACCCAGTACTTC
CDR3: CASSPSSGAGGETQYF
D: TRBD2
V: TRBV7-2
size: NA
J: TRBJ2-5

DNA: TGTGCCAGCAGTTTATCCTTTACAGGGGAGGTCTATGGCTACACCTTC
CDR3: CASSLSFTGEVYGYTF
D: TRBD1
V: TRBV27
size: NA
J: TRBJ1-2

DNA: TGCAGCGTACCCGCAGGGATCCAAGAGACCCAGTACTTC
CDR3: CSVPAGIQETQYF
D: NA
V: TRBV29-1
size: NA
J: TRBJ2-5

DNA: TGTGCCAGCAGCAACGCGGGGCCTGAAGAGACCCAGTACTTC
CDR3: CASSNAGPEETQYF
D: NA
V: TRBV13
size: NA
J: TRBJ2-5

DNA: TGCAGTGCTAGAGACACGAACACTGAAGCTTTCTTT
CDR3: CSARDTNTEAFF
D: NA
V: TRBV20-1
size: few
J: TRBJ1-1

DNA: TGTGCCAGCAGCTTGAACGTGGGGTTAGAGGAGACCCAGTACTTC
CDR3: CASSLNVGLEETQYF
D: NA
V: TRBV5-5
size: few
J: TRBJ2-5

DNA: TGTGCCAGCAGTTTGGGGGGACACTACGAGCAGTACTTC
CDR3: CASSLGGHYEQYF
D: NA
V: TRBV6-5
size: NA
J: TRBJ2-7

DNA: TGTGCCAGCAGCTTAGCAGGGGAACCGAACACCGGGGAGCTGTTTTTT
CDR3: CASSLAGEPNTGELFF
D: NA
V: TRBV13
size: NA
J: TRBJ2-2

DNA: TGTGCCAGCAGTGGGACAGGGGGCGCCTACAATGAGCAGTTCTTC
CDR3: CASSGTGGAYNEQFF
D: TRBD1
V: TRBV2
size: NA
J: TRBJ2-1

DNA: TGTGCCAGCCGGGACAGAGTGGCGACTGAAGCTTTCTTT
CDR3: CASRDRVATEAFF
D: TRBD1
V: TRBV7-9
size: NA
J: TRBJ1-1

DNA: TGTGCCGCATTACAGGGGGCCTATGGCTACACCTTC
CDR3: CAALQGAYGYTF
D: TRBD1
V: TRBV28
size: NA
J: TRBJ1-2

DNA: TGTGCCAGCAGCCTTTTCAGGGACAGCAATCAGCCCCAGCATTTT
CDR3: CASSLFRDSNQPQHF
D: NA
V: TRBV7-9
size: NA
J: TRBJ1-5

DNA: TGCGCCAGCACGAGCCAGGGGACGGTGTATGGCTACACCTTC
CDR3: CASTSQGTVYGYTF
D: NA
V: TRBV10-2
size: NA
J: TRBJ1-2

DNA: TGCGCCAGCAGCCAAGATAGGGGGGAAAAACTGTTTTTT
CDR3: CASSQDRGEKLFF
D: NA
V: TRBV4-1
size: NA
J: TRBJ1-4

DNA: TGTGCCAGCAGTGACCCCGTAGCCAAAAACATTCAGTACTTC
CDR3: CASSDPVAKNIQYF
D: NA
V: TRBV25-1
size: NA
J: TRBJ2-4

DNA: TGTGCCAGCAGCTTAGATGGTCGAGGCTTTTTCGCTGGCACCTTC
CDR3: CASSLDGRGFFAGTF
D: NA
V: TRBV11-2
size: NA
J: TRBJ1-2

DNA: TGCGCCAGCAAAGAGACAGGGAACACTGAAGCTTTCTTT
CDR3: CASKETGNTEAFF
D: NA
V: TRBV10-2
size: NA
J: TRBJ1-1

DNA: TGTGCCAGCAGGCGACAGGGCAATCAGCCCCAGCATTTT
CDR3: CASRRQGNQPQHF
D: NA
V: TRBV6-2/TRBV6-3
size: NA
J: TRBJ1-5

DNA: TGTGCCAGCAGCGCCTTTACTAGCGGGACCACAGATACGCAGTATTTT
CDR3: CASSAFTSGTTDTQYF
D: TRBD2
V: TRBV9
size: NA
J: TRBJ2-3

DNA: TGTGCCAGTAGTATAAGGACAACCGGGGAGCTGTTTTTT
CDR3: CASSIRTTGELFF
D: NA
V: TRBV19
size: NA
J: TRBJ2-2

DNA: TGTGCCAGCAGCTTCAGTGTCACTGAAGCTTTCTTT
CDR3: CASSFSVTEAFF
D: NA
V: TRBV7-2
size: NA
J: TRBJ1-1

DNA: TGTGCCTGGAGTCCCCTCAGCTCTGGGGCCAACGTCCTGACTTTC
CDR3: CAWSPLSSGANVLTF
D: NA
V: TRBV30
size: once
J: TRBJ2-6

DNA: TGTGCCAGCAGTAGCCAGGGGGCAGGAGAAAAACTGTTTTTT
CDR3: CASSSQGAGEKLFF
D: TRBD1
V: TRBV27
size: NA
J: TRBJ1-4

DNA: TGTGCCAGCAGCTCGTTCTACGAGCAGTACTTC
CDR3: CASSSFYEQYF
D: NA
V: TRBV7-9
size: NA
J: TRBJ2-7

DNA: TGTGCCTCCGACAGGGCCCATGAAAAACTGTTTTTT
CDR3: CASDRAHEKLFF
D: TRBD1
V: TRBV7-9
size: NA
J: TRBJ1-4

DNA: TGTGCCAGCAGCCCAGACAGGGGCTATGGCTACACCTTC
CDR3: CASSPDRGYGYTF
D: TRBD1
V: TRBV7-2
size: NA
J: TRBJ1-2

DNA: TGTGCCAGCAGTACACTCAGCGGGACCTCCTACAATGAGCAGTTCTTC
CDR3: CASSTLSGTSYNEQFF
D: TRBD2
V: TRBV27
size: NA
J: TRBJ2-1

DNA: TGTGCCAGTAGTACCGTCGGGACGGCAGGCTACGAGCAGTACTTC
CDR3: CASSTVGTAGYEQYF
D: NA
V: TRBV19
size: NA
J: TRBJ2-7

DNA: TGTGCCAGCAGTACCGTCCCGGGACAGGGATCGGACGAGCAGTACTTC
CDR3: CASSTVPGQGSDEQYF
D: TRBD1
V: TRBV6-1
size: NA
J: TRBJ2-7

DNA: TGTGCCAGCACCAGAGGGAACTATGGCTACACCTTC
CDR3: CASTRGNYGYTF
D: NA
V: TRBV6-2/TRBV6-3
size: once
J: TRBJ1-2

DNA: TGTGCCAGCAGCTTATCGCGGATTAGCACAGATACGCAGTATTTT
CDR3: CASSLSRISTDTQYF
D: NA
V: TRBV7-2
size: NA
J: TRBJ2-3

DNA: TGTGCCAGCAAGCGTTTCGCTAATGAAAAACTGTTTTTT
CDR3: CASKRFANEKLFF
D: NA
V: TRBV6-2/TRBV6-3
size: NA
J: TRBJ1-4

DNA: TGTGCCAGCAGCTTAGGCGCAGGGGACGAGGGCTACAATGAGCAGTTCTTC
CDR3: CASSLGAGDEGYNEQFF
D: NA
V: TRBV13
size: once
J: TRBJ2-1

DNA: TGTGCCAGCAGCATCCTAGGGACAGCGAACACCGGGGAGCTGTTTTTT
CDR3: CASSILGTANTGELFF
D: TRBD1
V: TRBV7-8
size: NA
J: TRBJ2-2

DNA: TGCAGTGCTAGGGGGCGTGGGAATCAGCCCCAGCATTTT
CDR3: CSARGRGNQPQHF
D: NA
V: TRBV20-1
size: NA
J: TRBJ1-5

DNA: TGCAGTGCTAGAGAGGGGGCCTCGGGCTACACCTTC
CDR3: CSAREGASGYTF
D: NA
V: TRBV20-1
size: NA
J: TRBJ1-2

DNA: TGCAGCGTTGAAGGAACAGGGAATGGCTACACCTTC
CDR3: CSVEGTGNGYTF
D: NA
V: TRBV29-1
size: once
J: TRBJ1-2

DNA: TGTGCCAGCAGCTTAGGGGCGACAGGTTCTGGAAACACCATATATTTT
CDR3: CASSLGATGSGNTIYF
D: NA
V: TRBV7-2
size: NA
J: TRBJ1-3

DNA: TGTGCCAGCGCCCCTGGGGGGGCATCTCCTGGAAACACCATATATTTT
CDR3: CASAPGGASPGNTIYF
D: NA
V: TRBV5-4
size: NA
J: TRBJ1-3